A selection of T cell receptor beta chains follows, all from one sample in a study of T cells in pancreatic ductal adenocarcinoma. Data came from immunoSEQ multiplex PCR; TCRdb stores just in-frame clones and leaves some out. The data show 4,500 to 5,000 clones, with approximately 80% seen just once and 7.5% held by the top ten. The material sequenced was pancreatic tumor tissue. These receptors originate from a human donor with pancreatic ductal adenocarcinoma. The donor label of this sample is uncertain. Each CDR3 is given with its conserved first and last residue. A D gene is named only where the DNA matches it firmly. Expanded clones get a size class; other rows say once, few or many, or leave the size out.

J	size	V	D	CDR3	DNA
TRBJ1-6	large	TRBV19	TRBD1	CASSNRQGGDNSPLHF	TGTGCCAGTAGTAATCGACAGGGAGGTGATAATTCACCCCTCCACTTT
TRBJ1-4	-	TRBV19	TRBD1	CASRIRDRERETNEKLFF	TGTGCCAGTAGAATCCGGGACAGGGAAAGGGAAACTAATGAAAAACTGTTTTTT
TRBJ1-3	-	TRBV28	-	CASSLTPGSGNTIYF	TGTGCCAGCAGTTTGACCCCGGGCTCTGGAAACACCATATATTTT
TRBJ2-7	once	TRBV6-1	TRBD2	CASSEPRGSLAGGIYEQYF	TGTGCCAGCAGTGAACCGCGGGGGAGTCTAGCGGGGGGCATTTACGAGCAGTACTTC
TRBJ2-1	-	TRBV4-1	TRBD2	CASSQGGSGRAKSYNEQFF	TGCGCCAGCAGCCAAGGAGGGAGCGGGAGGGCCAAATCCTACAATGAGCAGTTCTTC
TRBJ1-3	few	TRBV5-4	-	CASSLVGTGNTIYF	TGTGCCAGCAGCTTGGTCGGGACAGGAAACACCATATATTTT
TRBJ2-5	-	TRBV28	TRBD2	CASSLSGLAGGPGETQYF	TGTGCCAGCAGTTTATCCGGACTAGCGGGAGGGCCCGGAGAGACCCAGTACTTC
TRBJ1-2	-	TRBV5-1	-	CASSLAAPVDYGYTF	TGCGCCAGCAGCTTGGCGGCCCCGGTCGACTATGGCTACACCTTC
TRBJ1-2	-	TRBV7-2	TRBD1	CASSLARTGFLYYGYTF	TGTGCCAGCAGCTTAGCGCGGACAGGGTTTCTATACTATGGCTACACCTTC
TRBJ2-7	few	TRBV10-3	TRBD2	CAISVTSGSPGEQYF	TGTGCCATCAGCGTAACTAGCGGGAGTCCTGGCGAGCAGTACTTC
TRBJ2-2	-	TRBV7-3	TRBD1	CASSVTGGAVGELFF	TGTGCCAGCAGCGTAACAGGGGGCGCGGTCGGGGAGCTGTTTTTT
TRBJ2-7	-	TRBV28	TRBD1	CASSFPGQGPYEQYF	TGTGCCAGCAGTTTTCCGGGACAGGGGCCCTACGAGCAGTACTTC
TRBJ2-3	few	TRBV5-1	-	CASSLALTGFLTDTQYF	TGCGCCAGCAGCTTGGCCTTGACAGGCTTCCTCACAGATACGCAGTATTTT
TRBJ2-5	few	TRBV18	TRBD1	CASSPPRFSTGAPGSQETQYF	TGTGCCAGCTCACCACCGCGATTTTCGACAGGGGCCCCAGGATCCCAAGAGACCCAGTACTTC
TRBJ2-2	-	TRBV29-1	TRBD2	CSVGGIGELFF	TGCAGCGTGGGAGGGATCGGGGAGCTGTTTTTT
TRBJ1-3	-	TRBV7-8	TRBD1	CASSFGDRGAGNTIYF	TGTGCCAGCAGCTTTGGGGACAGAGGGGCTGGAAACACCATATATTTT
TRBJ2-3	-	TRBV18	-	CASSPLNTRLGYF	TGTGCCAGCTCACCGCTGAACACCCGGCTCGGGTATTTT
TRBJ1-5	-	TRBV19	-	CASSAGRNNQPQHF	TGTGCCAGTAGTGCGGGACGGAACAATCAGCCCCAGCATTTT
TRBJ2-1	-	TRBV12-5	TRBD2	CASGLVQDGTSAISSYNEQFF	TGTGCTAGTGGTTTGGTACAAGACGGGACTAGCGCAATAAGCTCCTACAATGAGCAGTTCTTC
TRBJ1-5	-	TRBV19	-	CASSGRGAQPQHF	TGTGCCAGTAGTGGGCGCGGCGCACAGCCCCAGCATTTT
TRBJ2-7	-	TRBV11-1	TRBD1	CASSLLQGSYEQYF	TGTGCCAGCAGCTTACTACAGGGGTCCTACGAGCAGTACTTC
TRBJ1-1	-	TRBV4-3	-	CASSQELGTEAFF	TGCGCCAGCAGCCAAGAGCTCGGCACTGAAGCTTTCTTT
TRBJ1-5	-	TRBV2	TRBD1	CASSESRPWDRGRGGQPQHF	TGTGCCAGCAGTGAGAGTAGGCCCTGGGACAGGGGGCGCGGGGGTCAGCCCCAGCATTTT
TRBJ2-7	-	TRBV29-1	-	CSVEDPGSSYEQYF	TGCAGCGTTGAAGATCCTGGCAGCTCCTACGAGCAGTACTTC
TRBJ1-1	-	TRBV2	TRBD1	CASSQAGTVNTEAFF	TGTGCCAGCTCTCAAGCCGGGACAGTGAACACTGAAGCTTTCTTT
TRBJ1-4	-	TRBV25-1	TRBD1	CASRRTGGANEKLFF	TGTGCCAGCAGACGGACAGGGGGGGCTAATGAAAAACTGTTTTTT
TRBJ1-1	-	TRBV27	-	CASRTLWGGTEAFF	TGTGCCAGCAGGACATTGTGGGGAGGAACTGAAGCTTTCTTT
TRBJ2-7	-	TRBV4-2	TRBD1	CASSATRGGRGEQYF	TGTGCCAGCAGCGCCACTAGAGGGGGCCGGGGCGAGCAGTACTTC
TRBJ2-1	once	TRBV28	-	CASSHPQGTEQFF	TGTGCCAGCAGCCACCCCCAGGGTACTGAGCAGTTCTTC
TRBJ1-3	-	TRBV19	-	CASSSTGAAGDTIYF	TGTGCCAGTAGTTCTACTGGAGCGGCCGGGGACACCATATATTTT
TRBJ1-2	once	TRBV7-2	TRBD1	CASSVAGTGGAGGYTF	TGTGCCAGCAGCGTAGCCGGGACAGGGGGCGCGGGAGGCTACACCTTC
TRBJ2-7	-	TRBV19	-	CASSIAGPAEQYF	TGTGCCAGTAGTATAGCGGGCCCTGCCGAGCAGTACTTC
TRBJ2-7	-	TRBV30	TRBD1	CAWNAGTDGDEQYF	TGTGCCTGGAATGCTGGGACAGATGGGGACGAGCAGTACTTC
TRBJ2-7	-	TRBV28	TRBD1	CASSQTGGPYEQYF	TGTGCCAGCAGTCAAACAGGGGGTCCATACGAGCAGTACTTC
TRBJ2-7	-	TRBV28	TRBD2	CASSSRLAGGPRDEQYF	TGTGCCAGCAGTTCAAGACTAGCGGGAGGGCCTAGGGATGAGCAGTACTTC
TRBJ1-2	-	TRBV11-2	-	CASSLAMGGVYGYTF	TGTGCCAGCAGCTTAGCGATGGGCGGGGTATATGGCTACACCTTC
TRBJ2-2	-	TRBV29-1	TRBD2	CSVEDRGTSGSRSGELFF	TGCAGCGTTGAAGATCGGGGGACTAGCGGGAGCCGCAGCGGGGAGCTGTTTTTT
TRBJ1-1	-	TRBV29-1	-	CSGSSGWAMNTEAFF	TGCAGCGGCTCCTCAGGGTGGGCGATGAACACTGAAGCTTTCTTT
TRBJ2-2	-	TRBV7-9	TRBD1	CASSPRLTGDANTGELFF	TGTGCCAGCAGCCCGAGACTTACAGGGGACGCGAACACCGGGGAGCTGTTTTTT
TRBJ1-2	-	TRBV10-2	TRBD1	CASSQSTGTGYGYTF	TGCGCCAGCAGCCAATCTACCGGGACAGGCTATGGCTACACCTTC
TRBJ2-6	-	TRBV27	-	CASSSSSGANVLTF	TGTGCCAGCAGTTCTAGCTCTGGGGCCAACGTCCTGACTTTC
TRBJ2-7	-	TRBV7-9	TRBD1	CASSSQGAGYEQYF	TGTGCCAGCAGCTCACAGGGGGCCGGATACGAGCAGTACTTC
TRBJ2-5	-	TRBV14	-	CASSPGQTQETQYF	TGTGCCAGCAGTCCCGGACAGACCCAAGAGACCCAGTACTTC
TRBJ1-5	-	TRBV2	TRBD1	CASSELGQGGNQPQHF	TGTGCCAGCAGTGAGCTCGGACAGGGCGGCAATCAGCCCCAGCATTTT
TRBJ1-1	-	TRBV7-9	-	CASSPPGTWGTEAFF	TGTGCCAGCAGCCCACCTGGGACATGGGGCACTGAAGCTTTCTTT
TRBJ2-5	-	TRBV4-1	TRBD2	CASSQGLAGAIQETQYF	TGCGCCAGCAGCCAGGGACTAGCGGGGGCCATCCAAGAGACCCAGTACTTC
TRBJ2-7	-	TRBV10-3	TRBD1	CAISETPRDRASYEQYF	TGTGCCATCAGTGAGACACCCCGGGACAGGGCGTCCTACGAGCAGTACTTC
TRBJ2-1	-	TRBV19	TRBD2	CASSRRGRAGGFAYNEQFF	TGTGCCAGTAGTAGACGCGGGAGGGCCGGTGGGTTCGCCTACAATGAGCAGTTCTTC